Following are 21 T cell receptor beta chains from one sample sequenced in a study of cytomegalovirus exposure and HLA in healthy donors. Researchers ran the PCR with 60 Vbeta and 13 Jbeta primers. Profiling relied on immunoSEQ multiplex PCR, and the TCRdb table lists in-frame clones only, not all of them. The sample lists around 150,000 clones, roughly three quarters occurring once. Source material: PBMCs. The receptor source for this set is a woman aged 45-59 years in good health and CMV-seronegative.

The chain uses TRBV5-1 and TRBJ2-3, with 8 nucleotides matching TRBD2. Trimming at V came to 4 bases and at J to 2 bases, leaving 12 bases not matched to a gene. Germline V gene data show CDR1 as SGHRS and CDR2 as YFSETQ. CDR3 size: 17 residues. The CDR3 loop is CASSPGGSGTLTDTQYF. CDR3 bases: TGCGCCAGCAGCCCCGGGGGTAGCGGGACCCTCACAGATACGCAGTATTTT. The entire variable domain, with the rest obtained from reference TRBV5-1 and TRBJ2-3, is as follows: KAGVTQTPRYLIKTRGQQVTLSCSPISGHRSVSWYQQTPGQGLQFLFEYFSETQRNKGNFPGRFSGRQFSNSRSEMNVSTLELGDSALYLCASSPGGSGTLTDTQYFGPGTRLTVL.

The chain joins TRBV5-6 to TRBJ1-1; 9 nucleotides align to TRBD1. The CDR3 spans 16 residues. Trimming at V came to 5 bases and at J to 2 bases, leaving 10 bases not matched to a gene. Germline V gives CDR1 SGHDT, CDR2 YYEEEE. The CDR3 nucleotides read TGTGCCAGCAGACCAACAGGGGGCGCAGGAAACACTGAAGCTTTCTTT. It translates to CASRPTGGAGNTEAFF.

V usage is TRBV15 and J usage is TRBJ2-5; 10 bases agree with TRBD1. J gave up 3 bases and V 5 bases, and 6 bases lay outside the gene matches. Germline lookup yields CDR1 LNHNV and CDR2 YYDKDF (reference sequence). The CDR3 runs 15 residues. The CDR3 spells CATSPGGQGKETQYF. The CDR3 DNA reads as TGTGCCACCAGCCCTGGGGGACAGGGGAAAGAGACCCAGTACTTC.

The chain couples TRBV7-8 to TRBJ1-2; no clear D. CDR3 length: 14 amino acids. Trimming left V 5 bases short and J 4 bases short, with 14 bases between. Germline CDR1 reads SGHVS; CDR2 reads FQNEAQ. CDR3 coding DNA: TGTGCCAGCAGCCTCCGTCTGGGGAGCTATGGCTACACCTTC. Translation gives CASSLRLGSYGYTF.

The gene calls are TRBV4-3 and TRBJ2-7, with D perhaps TRBD1 (5 bases). Per germline, CDR1 LGHNA and CDR2 YSLEER. There are 14 residues in the CDR3. Trimming shortened V by 0 bases and J by 2 bases, and 8 bases separated the two germline ends. The CDR3 DNA follows: TGCGCCAGCAGCCAAGATCAGGGTACCTACGAGCAGTACTTC. It is translated as CASSQDQGTYEQYF.

The chain carries TRBV21-1 and TRBJ1-2. TRBV21-1 is noted as a pseudogene. The CDR3 is made up of 15 amino acids. The CDR3 is CASSKGSIANYGYTF. CDR3 bases: TGTGCCAGCAGCAAAGGGTCCATAGCTAACTATGGCTACACCTTC.

J is TRBJ2-2 and V is TRBV4-1, with D possibly being TRBD2 (5 bases). Per the germline V gene, CDR1 is MGHRA and CDR2 is YSYEKL. Trimming shortened V by 0 bases and J by 3 bases, and 8 bases separated the two germline ends. The CDR3 spans 15 residues. CDR3 protein: CASSQEGADTGELFF. In nucleotides, the CDR3 is TGCGCCAGCAGCCAAGAGGGAGCCGACACCGGGGAGCTGTTTTTT.

This clone was found once. This chain joins TRBV7-2 and TRBJ1-3; D may be TRBD1 (6 bases). The CDR3 length is 15 residues. Germline-derived CDR1 and CDR2 are SGHTA and FQGNSA. V lost 1 base to trimming and J lost 0 bases, with 7 bases between them. The CDR3 DNA sequence: TGTGCCAGCAGCTTAGGCAGGGGCTCTGGAAACACCATATATTTT. This encodes CASSLGRGSGNTIYF.

The chain is built from TRBV19 and TRBJ1-5, with a tentative D call TRBD1 (6 bases). Germline CDR1 and CDR2: LNHDA and SQIVND (reference sequence). This CDR3 comprises 14 residues. The V and J ends lost 6 bases and 0 bases respectively, with 9 bases between them. CDR3 region: CASSQGHSNQPQHF. The DNA for the CDR3 is TGTGCCAGTAGCCAGGGACATAGCAATCAGCCCCAGCATTTT.

V gene TRBV10-3 combines with J gene TRBJ1-5, with D possibly being TRBD1 (6 bases). The germline V gene encodes CDR1 ENHRY and CDR2 SYGVKD. Trimming stripped 4 bases from V and 3 bases from J, with 13 bases between. This CDR3 region has 15 residues. DNA for the CDR3: TGTGCCATCAGTGTTGCAGGGGCATTCAATCAGCCCCAGCATTTT. Translated: CAISVAGAFNQPQHF.

The chain recombines TRBV27 with TRBJ2-1; D gene unclear. Trimming took off 2 bases at V and 9 bases at J, with 20 bases between the two ends. This CDR3 contains 16 residues. Germline loops: CDR1 MNHEY, CDR2 SMNVEV (reference sequence). The CDR3 protein is CASSLDSLSTVREQFF. CDR3 sequence (DNA): TGTGCCAGCAGTTTAGATTCGCTTTCAACGGTCCGTGAGCAGTTCTTC.

V gene TRBV5-4 combines with J gene TRBJ1-2; TRBD1 is a possible D gene (5 bases). Looked up from germline, CDR1 is SGHNT and CDR2 is YYREEE (reference sequence). The CDR3 loop spans 14 amino acids. The ends were cut back, 3 bases at V and 7 bases at J, with 16 bases in the middle. In DNA, the CDR3 is TGTGCCAGCAGCTCATCTCAGGGAATCGGTGGCTACACCTTC. It yields the protein CASSSSQGIGGYTF. Supplemented by reference TRBV5-4 and TRBJ1-2, the full variable domain reads ETGVTQSPTHLIKTRGQQVTLRCSSQSGHNTVSWYQQALGQGPQFIFQYYREEENGRGNFPPRFSGLQFPNYSSELNVNALELDDSALYLCASSSSQGIGGYTFGSGTRLTVV.

This clone showed up just a few times. This chain uses TRBV4-1 with TRBJ1-4; D is perhaps TRBD1 (5 bases). V was clipped by 1 base and J by 0 bases, with 6 bases between them. The germline gives CDR1 MGHRA, CDR2 YSYEKL. This CDR3 has 15 residues. The DNA for the CDR3 is TGCGCCAGCAGCCAAGGACAGACAACTAATGAAAAACTGTTTTTT. It codes for CASSQGQTTNEKLFF.

The chain combines TRBV7-9 with TRBJ1-4, with D perhaps TRBD1 (5 bases). Per the germline V gene, CDR1 is SEHNR and CDR2 is FQNEAQ (reference sequence). The ends were cut back, 4 bases at V and 1 base at J, with 10 bases in the middle. CDR3 length equals 15 residues. The CDR3 loop is CASSSQGITNEKLFF. In DNA form, the CDR3 reads TGTGCCAGCAGCTCGCAGGGTATAACTAATGAAAAACTGTTTTTT.

The V call is TRBV7-2, the J call TRBJ1-1; D perhaps matches TRBD1 (5 bases). Germline V gene lookup returns CDR1 SGHTA and CDR2 FQGNSA. The CDR3 is made up of 14 amino acids. V was clipped by 1 base and J by 4 bases, with 10 bases between them. This CDR3 is CASSLETDFTEAFF. DNA of the CDR3: TGTGCCAGCAGCTTAGAGACAGATTTCACTGAAGCTTTCTTT.

The gene calls are TRBV18 and TRBJ1-6; tentatively, D is TRBD1 (5 bases). CDR3 size: 16 residues. The germline gives CDR1 KGHSH, CDR2 LQKENI. Trimming pared 3 bases from V and 0 bases from J, leaving 9 bases between. Here the CDR3 reads CASSPTASSYNSPLHF. The CDR3 DNA reads as TGTGCCAGCTCACCGACAGCGAGCTCCTATAATTCACCCCTCCACTTT.

The CDR3 protein is CASSTGGQYGYTF. The CDR3 DNA reads as TGTGCCAGCAGCACAGGCGGTCAATATGGCTACACCTTC. V usage is TRBV5-4 and J usage is TRBJ1-2, with D possibly being TRBD1 (5 bases). The germline CDR1 and CDR2 sequences are SGHNT and YYREEE (reference sequence). Trimming left V 4 bases short and J 5 bases short, with 12 bases between. The CDR3 has 13 residues.

This chain joins TRBV5-1 and TRBJ2-7; D call uncertain. The V gene's germline CDR1 is SGHRS and CDR2 YFSETQ. CDR3 length: 12 amino acids. V was clipped by 3 bases and J by 3 bases, with 7 bases between them. Written as DNA, the CDR3 is TGCGCCAGCAGCTATGCAGACTACGAGCAGTACTTC. Translation gives CASSYADYEQYF.

The V call is TRBV11-1, the J call TRBJ2-7; perhaps TRBD2 as D (5 bases). Trimming removed 1 base from V and 5 bases from J, with 9 bases in between. In germline, CDR1 is SGHAT, CDR2 FQDESV (reference sequence). The CDR3 length is 13 residues. The CDR3 region is CASSLGGSDEQYF. The DNA for the CDR3 is TGTGCCAGCAGCTTAGGTGGGAGCGACGAGCAGTACTTC.

This clone has only one observation. The chain carries TRBV7-2 and TRBJ2-2; no firm D call. Germline-derived CDR1 and CDR2 are SGHTA and FQGNSA. The length of the CDR3 is 12 residues. Trimming stripped 2 bases from V and 7 bases from J, with 5 bases between. This chain's CDR3 is CASSLTYGELFF. In DNA, the CDR3 is TGTGCCAGCAGCTTAACCTACGGGGAGCTGTTTTTT.

V usage is TRBV4-3 and J usage is TRBJ1-2, with D hard to call. Trimming left V 0 bases short and J 0 bases short, with 11 bases between. This CDR3 spans 16 amino acids. The germline V gene encodes CDR1 LGHNA and CDR2 YSLEER. CDR3 in amino acids: CASSQDWREANYGYTF. CDR3 bases: TGCGCCAGCAGCCAAGATTGGCGGGAGGCTAACTATGGCTACACCTTC.